The clone carrying this T cell receptor (beta chain) was seen more than once but under ten times. Its antigen is currently unknown. This CDR3 is 14 amino acids long. The germline V gene encodes CDR1 KGHSH and CDR2 LQKENI. V shed 4 bases and J 5 bases; nucleotides not matched to a gene: 1. The record originates from a study of beta chain features in type 1 diabetes. Findings of the study overall: Type 1 diabetes patients had moderately but significantly shorter TCRB CDR3s in all four CD4+ subsets.

Sorting produced populations that all topped 95% purity. The sequenced template was cDNA made from the entire isolated RNA. Using immunoSEQ multiplex PCR, the repertoire was profiled, and TCRdb retains in-frame clones only, with some absent. The data hold hundreds of thousands of clones, with 15% to 18% observed a single time. This rearrangement joins TRBV18 to TRBJ2-1, with 11 bases fitting TRBD2. The sequence was obtained from a man between 18 and 35 years old in good health. The sequencing input was naive CD4+ T cells from blood. For the CDR3, the DNA is TGTGCCAGCTCACTGACTAGCGGGGACAATGAGCAGTTCTTC. Translated, it gives CASSLTSGDNEQFF.